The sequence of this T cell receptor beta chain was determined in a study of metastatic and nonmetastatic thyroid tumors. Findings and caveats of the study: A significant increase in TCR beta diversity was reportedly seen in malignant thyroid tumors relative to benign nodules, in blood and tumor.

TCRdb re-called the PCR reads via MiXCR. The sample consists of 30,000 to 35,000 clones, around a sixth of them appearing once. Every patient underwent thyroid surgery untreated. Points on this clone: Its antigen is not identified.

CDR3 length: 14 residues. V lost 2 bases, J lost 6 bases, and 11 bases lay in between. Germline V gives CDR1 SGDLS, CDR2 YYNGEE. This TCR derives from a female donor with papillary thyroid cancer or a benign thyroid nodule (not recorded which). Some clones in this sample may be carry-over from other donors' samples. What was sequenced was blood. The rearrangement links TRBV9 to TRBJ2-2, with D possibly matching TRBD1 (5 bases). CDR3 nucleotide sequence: TGTGCCAGCAGCGTCAGGGTTTTGGCCGGGGAGCTGTTTTTT. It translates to CASSVRVLAGELFF.